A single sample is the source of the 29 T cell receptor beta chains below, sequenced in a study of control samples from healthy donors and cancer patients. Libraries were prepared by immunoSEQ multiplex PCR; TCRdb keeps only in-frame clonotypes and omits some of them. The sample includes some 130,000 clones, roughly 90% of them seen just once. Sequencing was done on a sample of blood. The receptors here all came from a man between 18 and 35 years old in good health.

CDR3 residues: CASSDRDIAYNEQFF. As DNA, the CDR3 is TGTGCCAGCAGTGACCGGGACATAGCTTACAATGAGCAGTTCTTC. The chain couples TRBV6-1 to TRBJ2-1; tentative D call: TRBD1 (6 bases). The V and J ends lost 3 bases and 4 bases respectively, with 13 bases between them. The CDR3 spans 15 residues. From germline, CDR1 is MNHNS and CDR2 SASEGT.

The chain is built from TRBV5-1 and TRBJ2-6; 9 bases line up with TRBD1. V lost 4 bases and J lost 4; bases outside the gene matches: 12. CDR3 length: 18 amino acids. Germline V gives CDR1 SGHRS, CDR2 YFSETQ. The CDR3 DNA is TGCGCCAGCAGCAGAACCCCGGGACAGGGTGCCGGGGCCAACGTCCTGACTTTC. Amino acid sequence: CASSRTPGQGAGANVLTF.

In DNA form, the CDR3 reads TGTGCCAGCAGTGGACGCTACAATGAGCAGTTCTTC. It yields the protein CASSGRYNEQFF. This chain joins TRBV25-1 and TRBJ2-1; the D is unclear. The ends were cut back, 4 bases at V and 3 bases at J, with 4 bases in the middle. The V gene's germline CDR1 is MGHDK and CDR2 SYGVNS. The CDR3 has 12 residues. Full variable domain (remainder filled in from reference TRBV25-1 and TRBJ2-1): EADIYQTPRYLVIGTGKKITLECSQTMGHDKMYWYQQDPGMELHLIHYSYGVNSTEKGDLSSESTVSRIRTEHFPLTLESARPSHTSQYLCASSGRYNEQFFGPGTRLTVL.

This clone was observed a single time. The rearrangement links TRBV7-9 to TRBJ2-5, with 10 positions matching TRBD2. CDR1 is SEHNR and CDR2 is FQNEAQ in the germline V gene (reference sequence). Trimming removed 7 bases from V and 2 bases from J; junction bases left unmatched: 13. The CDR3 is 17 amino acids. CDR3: CASTRGLAGGRQETQYF. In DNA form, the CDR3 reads TGTGCCAGCACCCGAGGATTAGCGGGGGGACGTCAAGAGACCCAGTACTTC.

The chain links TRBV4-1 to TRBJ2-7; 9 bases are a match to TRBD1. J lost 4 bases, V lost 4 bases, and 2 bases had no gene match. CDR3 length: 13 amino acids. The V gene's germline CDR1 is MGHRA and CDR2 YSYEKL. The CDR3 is CASSLDRGYEQYF. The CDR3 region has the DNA TGCGCCAGCAGCCTCGACAGGGGGTACGAGCAGTACTTC.

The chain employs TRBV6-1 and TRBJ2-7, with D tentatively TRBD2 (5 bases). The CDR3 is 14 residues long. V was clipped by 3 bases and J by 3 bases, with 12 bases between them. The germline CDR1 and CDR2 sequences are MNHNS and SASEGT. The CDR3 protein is CASSDAGGFYEQYF. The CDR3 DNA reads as TGTGCCAGCAGTGATGCAGGAGGTTTCTACGAGCAGTACTTC.

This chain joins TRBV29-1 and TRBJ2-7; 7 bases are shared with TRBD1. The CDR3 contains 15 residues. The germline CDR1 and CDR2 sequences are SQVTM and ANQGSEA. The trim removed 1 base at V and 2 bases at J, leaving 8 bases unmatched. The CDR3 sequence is CSVEVGQNEPYEQYF. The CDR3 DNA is TGCAGCGTTGAAGTGGGACAGAACGAACCCTACGAGCAGTACTTC.

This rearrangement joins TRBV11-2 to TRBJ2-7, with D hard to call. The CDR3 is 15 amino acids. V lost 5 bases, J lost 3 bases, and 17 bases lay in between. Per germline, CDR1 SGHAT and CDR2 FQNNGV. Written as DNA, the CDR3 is TGTGCCAGCAGCCTAACCACAACCATGTTCTACGAGCAGTACTTC. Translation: CASSLTTTMFYEQYF.

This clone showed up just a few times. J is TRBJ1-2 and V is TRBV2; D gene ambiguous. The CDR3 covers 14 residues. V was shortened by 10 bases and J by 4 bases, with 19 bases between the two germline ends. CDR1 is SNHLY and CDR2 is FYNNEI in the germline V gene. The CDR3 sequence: CATTPQARIYGYTF. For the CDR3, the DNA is TGTGCCACCACACCGCAGGCCCGGATCTATGGCTACACCTTC.

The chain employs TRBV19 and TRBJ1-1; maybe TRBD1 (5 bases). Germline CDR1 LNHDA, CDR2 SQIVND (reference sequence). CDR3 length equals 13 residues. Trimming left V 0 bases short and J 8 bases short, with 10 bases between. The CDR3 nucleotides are TGTGCCAGTAGTATAGACAGGGATCGCGAAGCTTTCTTT. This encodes CASSIDRDREAFF.

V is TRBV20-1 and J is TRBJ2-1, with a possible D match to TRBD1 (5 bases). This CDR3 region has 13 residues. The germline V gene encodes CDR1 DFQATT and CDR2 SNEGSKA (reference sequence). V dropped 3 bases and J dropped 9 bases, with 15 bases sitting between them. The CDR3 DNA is TGCAGTGCTAGTAGGGGAAGCGAGGTTGAGCAGTTCTTC. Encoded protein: CSASRGSEVEQFF.

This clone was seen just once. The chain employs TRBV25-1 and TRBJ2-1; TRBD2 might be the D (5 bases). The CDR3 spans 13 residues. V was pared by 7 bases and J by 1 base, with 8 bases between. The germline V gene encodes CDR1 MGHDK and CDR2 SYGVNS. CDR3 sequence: CASTGDSYNEQFF. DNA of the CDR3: TGTGCCAGCACCGGGGATTCCTACAATGAGCAGTTCTTC.

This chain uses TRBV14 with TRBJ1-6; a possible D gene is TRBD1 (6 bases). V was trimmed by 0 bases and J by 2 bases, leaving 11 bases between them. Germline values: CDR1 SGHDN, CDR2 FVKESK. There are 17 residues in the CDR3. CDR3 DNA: TGTGCCAGCAGCCAAGATAGGCAGGGGACCTATAATTCACCCCTCCACTTT. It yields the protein CASSQDRQGTYNSPLHF.

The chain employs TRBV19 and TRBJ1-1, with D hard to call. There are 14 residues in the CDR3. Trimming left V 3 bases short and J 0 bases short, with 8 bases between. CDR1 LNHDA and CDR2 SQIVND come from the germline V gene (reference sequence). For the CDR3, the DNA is TGTGCCAGTAGTATTCGGAGTGTGAACACTGAAGCTTTCTTT. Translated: CASSIRSVNTEAFF.

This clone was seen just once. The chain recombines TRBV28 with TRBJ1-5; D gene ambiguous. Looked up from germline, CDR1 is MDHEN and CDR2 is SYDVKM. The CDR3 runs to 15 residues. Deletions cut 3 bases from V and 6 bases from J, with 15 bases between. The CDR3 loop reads CASSFFRLKGQPQHF. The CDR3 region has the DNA TGTGCCAGCAGTTTTTTTCGACTCAAGGGTCAGCCCCAGCATTTT.

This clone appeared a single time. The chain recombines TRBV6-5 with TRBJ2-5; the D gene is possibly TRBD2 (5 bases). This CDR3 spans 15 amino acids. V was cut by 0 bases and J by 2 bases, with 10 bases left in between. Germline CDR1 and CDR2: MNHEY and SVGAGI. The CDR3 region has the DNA TGTGCCAGCAGTTACTCTGAGGGATTACAAGAGACCCAGTACTTC. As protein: CASSYSEGLQETQYF.

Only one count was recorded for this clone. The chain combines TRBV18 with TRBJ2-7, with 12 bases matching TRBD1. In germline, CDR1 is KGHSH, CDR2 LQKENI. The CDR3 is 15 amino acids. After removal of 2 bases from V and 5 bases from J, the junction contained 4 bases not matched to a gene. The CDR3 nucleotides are TGTGCCAGCTCACCAGGGACAGGGGGCCGGCACGAGCAGTACTTC. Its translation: CASSPGTGGRHEQYF.

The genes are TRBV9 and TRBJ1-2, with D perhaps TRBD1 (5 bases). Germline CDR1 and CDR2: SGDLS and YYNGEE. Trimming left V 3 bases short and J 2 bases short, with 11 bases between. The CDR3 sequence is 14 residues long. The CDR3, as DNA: TGTGCCAGCAGCGATACAGGTATCAACTATGGCTACACCTTC. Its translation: CASSDTGINYGYTF. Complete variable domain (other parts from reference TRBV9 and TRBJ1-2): DSGVTQTPKHLITATGQRVTLRCSPRSGDLSVYWYQQSLDQGLQFLIQYYNGEERAKGNILERFSAQQFPDLHSELNLSSLELGDSALYFCASSDTGINYGYTFGSGTRLTVV.

CDR3 region: CASSEQGVRNYEQYF. CDR3 sequence (DNA): TGTGCCAGCTCAGAGCAGGGGGTAAGGAACTACGAGCAGTACTTC. The chain combines TRBV18 with TRBJ2-7, with 7 bases lining up with TRBD1. The CDR3 spans 15 residues. CDR1 is KGHSH and CDR2 is LQKENI in the germline V gene. Trimming at V came to 5 bases and at J to 3 bases, leaving 10 bases not matched to a gene. Looking up the rest from reference TRBV18 and TRBJ2-7 gives the full variable domain: NAGVMQNPRHLVRRRGQEARLRCSPMKGHSHVYWYRQLPEEGLKFMVYLQKENIIDESGMPKERFSAEFPKEGPSILRIQQVVRGDSAAYFCASSEQGVRNYEQYFGPGTRLTVT.

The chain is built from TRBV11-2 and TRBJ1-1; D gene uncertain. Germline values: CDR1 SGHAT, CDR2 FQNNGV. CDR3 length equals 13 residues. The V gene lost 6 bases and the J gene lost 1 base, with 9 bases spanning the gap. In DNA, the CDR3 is TGTGCCAGCAGAACCGCGGGGAACACTGAAGCTTTCTTT. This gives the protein CASRTAGNTEAFF.

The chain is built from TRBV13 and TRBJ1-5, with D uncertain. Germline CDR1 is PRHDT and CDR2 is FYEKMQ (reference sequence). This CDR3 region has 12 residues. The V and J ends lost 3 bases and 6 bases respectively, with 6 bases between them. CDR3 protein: CASSFEGQPQHF. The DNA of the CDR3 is TGTGCCAGCAGCTTTGAAGGTCAGCCCCAGCATTTT.

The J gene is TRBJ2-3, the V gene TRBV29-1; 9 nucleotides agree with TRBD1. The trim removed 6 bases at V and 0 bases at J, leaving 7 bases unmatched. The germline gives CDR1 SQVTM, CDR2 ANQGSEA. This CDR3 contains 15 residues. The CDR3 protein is CSVGRDRASTDTQYF. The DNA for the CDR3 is TGCAGCGTCGGCCGGGACAGGGCTAGCACAGATACGCAGTATTTT.

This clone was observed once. CDR3 coding DNA: TGTGCCAGCGGAAATGGTGGGATGAACACTGAAGCTTTCTTT. It translates to CASGNGGMNTEAFF. This chain uses TRBV27 with TRBJ1-1, with unresolved D. The length of the CDR3 is 14 residues. Germline lookup yields CDR1 MNHEY and CDR2 SMNVEV (reference sequence). V dropped 8 bases and J dropped 0 bases, with 13 bases sitting between them.

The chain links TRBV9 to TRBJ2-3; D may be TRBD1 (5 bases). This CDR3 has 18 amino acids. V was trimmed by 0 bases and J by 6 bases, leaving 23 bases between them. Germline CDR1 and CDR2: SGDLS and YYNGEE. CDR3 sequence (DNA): TGTGCCAGCAGCGTAGGGGCCCGGAGACAGAGACCTTCCGATACGCAGTATTTT. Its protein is CASSVGARRQRPSDTQYF.

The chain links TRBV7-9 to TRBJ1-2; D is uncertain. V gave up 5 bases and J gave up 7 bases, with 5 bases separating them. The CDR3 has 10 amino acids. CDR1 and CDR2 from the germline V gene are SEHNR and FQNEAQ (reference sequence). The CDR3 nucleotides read TGTGCCAGCAGCAACGCTGGCTACACCTTC. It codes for CASSNAGYTF.

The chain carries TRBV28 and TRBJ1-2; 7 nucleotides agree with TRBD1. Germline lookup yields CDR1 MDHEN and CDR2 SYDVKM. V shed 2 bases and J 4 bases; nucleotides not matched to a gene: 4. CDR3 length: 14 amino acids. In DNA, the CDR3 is TGTGCCAGCAGTTTACCAACAGGGGCCTATGGCTACACCTTC. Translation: CASSLPTGAYGYTF.

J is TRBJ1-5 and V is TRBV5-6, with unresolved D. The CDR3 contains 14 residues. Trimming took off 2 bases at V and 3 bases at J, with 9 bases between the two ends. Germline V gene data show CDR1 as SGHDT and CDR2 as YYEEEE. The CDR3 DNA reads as TGTGCCAGCAGCTTTCACGGTTACAATCAGCCCCAGCATTTT. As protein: CASSFHGYNQPQHF.

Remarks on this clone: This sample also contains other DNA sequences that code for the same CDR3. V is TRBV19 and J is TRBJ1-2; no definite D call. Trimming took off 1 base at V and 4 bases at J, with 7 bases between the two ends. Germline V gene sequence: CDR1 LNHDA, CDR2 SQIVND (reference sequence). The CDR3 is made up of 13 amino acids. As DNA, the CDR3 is TGTGCCAGTAGTATAGGAAAGGGCTATGGCTACACCTTC. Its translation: CASSIGKGYGYTF.

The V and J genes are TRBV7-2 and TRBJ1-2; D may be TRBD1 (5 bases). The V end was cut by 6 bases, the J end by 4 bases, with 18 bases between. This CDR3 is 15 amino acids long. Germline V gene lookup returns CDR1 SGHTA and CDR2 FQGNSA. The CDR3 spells CASSPGSGLSYGYTF. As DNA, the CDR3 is TGTGCCAGCAGTCCAGGGTCAGGACTGTCCTATGGCTACACCTTC.